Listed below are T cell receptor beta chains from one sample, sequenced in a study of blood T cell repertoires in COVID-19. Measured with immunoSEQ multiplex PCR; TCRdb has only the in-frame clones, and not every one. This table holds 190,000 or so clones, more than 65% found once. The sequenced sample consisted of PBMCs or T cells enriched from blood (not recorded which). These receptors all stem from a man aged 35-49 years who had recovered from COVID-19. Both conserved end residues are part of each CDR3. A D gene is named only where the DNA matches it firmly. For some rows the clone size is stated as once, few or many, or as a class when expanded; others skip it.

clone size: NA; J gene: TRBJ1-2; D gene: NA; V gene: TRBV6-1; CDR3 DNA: TGTGCCAGCAGTGAAGGGGGGCGTCAGTATGGCTACACCTTC; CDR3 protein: CASSEGGRQYGYTF
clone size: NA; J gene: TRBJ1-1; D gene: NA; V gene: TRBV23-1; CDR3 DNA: TGCGCCAGCAGAACGACAGGTAGTCGTAGGAACACTGAAGCTTTCTTT; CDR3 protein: CASRTTGSRRNTEAFF
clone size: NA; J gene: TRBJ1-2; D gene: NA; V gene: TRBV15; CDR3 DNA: TGTGCCACCAGCAGAGAGGGACACCTCTCTCATGGCTACACCTTC; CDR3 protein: CATSREGHLSHGYTF
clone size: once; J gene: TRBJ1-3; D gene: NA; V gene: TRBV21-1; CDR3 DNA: TGTGCCAGCATCAACAGGTTCTCCTCTGGAAACACCATATATTTT; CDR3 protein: CASINRFSSGNTIYF
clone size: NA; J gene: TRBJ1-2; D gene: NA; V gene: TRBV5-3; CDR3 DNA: TGTGCCAGAAGCCCTTTCTTTAAGAGGGTTAACTATGGCTACACCTTC; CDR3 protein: CARSPFFKRVNYGYTF
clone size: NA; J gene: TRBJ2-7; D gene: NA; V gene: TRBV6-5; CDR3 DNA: TGTGCCAGCAGTATCGACGGTAGCTCTGGCTACGAGCAGTACTTC; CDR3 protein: CASSIDGSSGYEQYF
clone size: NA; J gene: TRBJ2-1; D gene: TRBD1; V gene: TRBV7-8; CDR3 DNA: TGTGCCAGCAGCAACCGGGACAGGATATATGAGCAGTTCTTC; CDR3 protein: CASSNRDRIYEQFF
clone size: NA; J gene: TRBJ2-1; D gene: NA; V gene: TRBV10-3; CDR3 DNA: TGTGCCATCAGTGCACAGGGAAGACTTAACAATGAGCAGTTCTTC; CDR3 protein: CAISAQGRLNNEQFF
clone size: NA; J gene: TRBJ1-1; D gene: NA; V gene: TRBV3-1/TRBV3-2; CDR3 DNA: TGTGCCAGCAGCCAAGATGGGGGGGTGAAAGCTTTCTTT; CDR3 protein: CASSQDGGVKAFF
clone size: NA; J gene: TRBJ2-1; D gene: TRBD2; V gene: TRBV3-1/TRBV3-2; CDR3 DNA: TGTGCCAGCAGCCCCCTATGGGGACTAGGGGATGAGCAGTTCTTC; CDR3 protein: CASSPLWGLGDEQFF
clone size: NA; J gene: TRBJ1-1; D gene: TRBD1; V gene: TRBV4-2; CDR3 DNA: TGTGCCAGCAGCCCTCTGACAGGGGTGGAGACTGAAGCTTTCTTT; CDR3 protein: CASSPLTGVETEAFF
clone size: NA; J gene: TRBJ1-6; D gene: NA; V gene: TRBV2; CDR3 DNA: TGTGCCAGCAGGATAGGTACAGGGCCTTATAATTCACCCCTCCACTTT; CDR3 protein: CASRIGTGPYNSPLHF
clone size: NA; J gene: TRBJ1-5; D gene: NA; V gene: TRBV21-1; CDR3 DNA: TGTGCCAGCAGCAAAGTAGTCGGACGGGGACTATATAGCAATCAGCCCCAGCATTTT; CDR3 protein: CASSKVVGRGLYSNQPQHF
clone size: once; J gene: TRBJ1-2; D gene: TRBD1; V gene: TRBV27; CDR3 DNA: TGTGCCAGCAGTTTATCAGGACAGGGTTTGTACTATGGCTACACCTTC; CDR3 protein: CASSLSGQGLYYGYTF
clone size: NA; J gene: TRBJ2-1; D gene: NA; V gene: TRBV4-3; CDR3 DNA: TGCGCCAGCAGCCAAGATAGGTCAGGAGGCAATGAGCAGTTCTTC; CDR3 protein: CASSQDRSGGNEQFF
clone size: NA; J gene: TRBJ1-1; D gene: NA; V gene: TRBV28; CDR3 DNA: TGTGCCAGCAGTTCGCGGGACGGTGAAGCTTTCTTT; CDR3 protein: CASSSRDGEAFF
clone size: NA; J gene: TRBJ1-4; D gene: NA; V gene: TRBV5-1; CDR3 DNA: TGCGCCAGCAGCTTGTTGGGGCTTGAGGAAAAACTGTTTTTT; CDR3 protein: CASSLLGLEEKLFF
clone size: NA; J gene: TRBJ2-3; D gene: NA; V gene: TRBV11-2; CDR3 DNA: TGTGCCAGCAGCTTATTCGTTGGGCCAGATACGCAGTATTTT; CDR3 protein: CASSLFVGPDTQYF
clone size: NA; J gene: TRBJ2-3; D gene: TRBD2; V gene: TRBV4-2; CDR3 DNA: TGTGCCAGCAGCCAAGGGCCAGCGGGGGGGCGGGATACGCAGTATTTT; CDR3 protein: CASSQGPAGGRDTQYF
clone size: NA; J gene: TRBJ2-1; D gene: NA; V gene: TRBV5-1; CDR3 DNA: TGCGCCAGCAGCGGAGTGGCAGACAATGAGCAGTTCTTC; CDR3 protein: CASSGVADNEQFF
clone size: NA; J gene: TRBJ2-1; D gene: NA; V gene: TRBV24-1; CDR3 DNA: TGTGCCACCAGTGATCCGGGACTCCATTTGTCCTACAATGAGCAGTTCTTC; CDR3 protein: CATSDPGLHLSYNEQFF
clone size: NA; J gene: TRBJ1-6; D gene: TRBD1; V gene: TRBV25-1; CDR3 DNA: TGTGCCAGCAGTGAATATAGCCACGCAGGGGGCAACTCACCCCTCCACTTT; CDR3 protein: CASSEYSHAGGNSPLHF
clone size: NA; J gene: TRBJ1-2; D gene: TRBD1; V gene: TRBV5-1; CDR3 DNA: TGCGCCAGCAGCGCGTCAACTGGACAGGGGGCTCTGGGCTACACCTTC; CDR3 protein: CASSASTGQGALGYTF
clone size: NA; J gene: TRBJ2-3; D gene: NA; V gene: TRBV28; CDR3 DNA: TGTGCCAGCAGTTTCAGGCCAGAGTATAGCACAGATACGCAGTATTTT; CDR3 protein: CASSFRPEYSTDTQYF
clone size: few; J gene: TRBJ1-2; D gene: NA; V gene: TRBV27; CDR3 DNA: TGTGCCAGCACCCCCCATCCAGTCTATGGCTACACCTTC; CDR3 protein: CASTPHPVYGYTF
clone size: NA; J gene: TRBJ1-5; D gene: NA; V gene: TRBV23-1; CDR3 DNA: TGCGCCAGCAGTCAATCATACGGGGATGACAATCAGCCCCAGCATTTT; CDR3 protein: CASSQSYGDDNQPQHF
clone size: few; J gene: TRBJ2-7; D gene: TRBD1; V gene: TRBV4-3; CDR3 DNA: TGCGCCAGCAGCCGAACACGGGACAGCGTCTACGAGCAGTACTTC; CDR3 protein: CASSRTRDSVYEQYF
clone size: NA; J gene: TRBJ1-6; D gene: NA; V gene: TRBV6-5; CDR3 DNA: TGTGCCAGCAGTTACGACGGGGTTAATTCACCCCTCCACTTT; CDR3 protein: CASSYDGVNSPLHF
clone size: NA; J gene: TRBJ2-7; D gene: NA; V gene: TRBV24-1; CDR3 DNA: TGTGCCACCAGTGATCCACCGCGACAGGCCTACGAGCAGTACTTC; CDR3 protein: CATSDPPRQAYEQYF
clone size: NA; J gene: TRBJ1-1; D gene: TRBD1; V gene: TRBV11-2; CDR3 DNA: TGTGCCAGCAGCTCTACCGGGACAGGGATTTCTTTCTTT; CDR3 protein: CASSSTGTGISFF
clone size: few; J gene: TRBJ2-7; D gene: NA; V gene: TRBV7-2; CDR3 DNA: TGTGCCAGCAGCTTATCTGGGGGGACCTCCTACGAGCAGTACTTC; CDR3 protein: CASSLSGGTSYEQYF
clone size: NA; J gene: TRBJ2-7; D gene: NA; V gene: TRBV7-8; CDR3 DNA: TGTGCCAGCAGCTTAGCCACTTACTACGAGCAGTACTTC; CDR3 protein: CASSLATYYEQYF
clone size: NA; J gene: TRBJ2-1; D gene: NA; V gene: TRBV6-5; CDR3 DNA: TGTGCCAGCGCCTCAGACAGCGAATTCAATGAGCAGTTCTTC; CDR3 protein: CASASDSEFNEQFF
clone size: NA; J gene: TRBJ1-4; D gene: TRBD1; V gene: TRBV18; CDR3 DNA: TGTGCCAGCTCACCATTAGCAGGGGGCCATCCCACCTCAACTAATGAAAAACTGTTTTTT; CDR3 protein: CASSPLAGGHPTSTNEKLFF
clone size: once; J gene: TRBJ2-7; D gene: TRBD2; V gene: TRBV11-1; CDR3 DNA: TGTGCCAGCAGCTTAAATCGGGGGGGAGAGCAGTACTTC; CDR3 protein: CASSLNRGGEQYF